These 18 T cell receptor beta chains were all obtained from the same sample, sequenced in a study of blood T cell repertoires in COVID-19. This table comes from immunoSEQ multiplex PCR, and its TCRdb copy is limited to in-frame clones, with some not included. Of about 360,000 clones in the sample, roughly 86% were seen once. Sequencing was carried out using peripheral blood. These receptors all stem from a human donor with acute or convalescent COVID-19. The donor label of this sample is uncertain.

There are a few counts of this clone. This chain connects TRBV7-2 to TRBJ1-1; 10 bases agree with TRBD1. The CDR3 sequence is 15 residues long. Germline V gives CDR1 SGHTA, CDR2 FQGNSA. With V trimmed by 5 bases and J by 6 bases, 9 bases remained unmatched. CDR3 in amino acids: CASSPLRGTGAEAFF. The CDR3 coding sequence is TGTGCCAGCAGCCCTCTTAGGGGGACAGGGGCTGAAGCTTTCTTT.

The CDR3 region is CASSSGQGNNDEQFF. DNA of the CDR3: TGTGCCAGCAGCTCGGGGCAGGGGAATAATGATGAGCAGTTCTTC. The chain uses TRBV7-9 and TRBJ2-1, with D possibly matching TRBD1 (6 bases). In germline, CDR1 is SEHNR, CDR2 FQNEAQ (reference sequence). V lost 4 bases, J lost 8 bases, and 18 bases lay in between. This CDR3 contains 15 residues.

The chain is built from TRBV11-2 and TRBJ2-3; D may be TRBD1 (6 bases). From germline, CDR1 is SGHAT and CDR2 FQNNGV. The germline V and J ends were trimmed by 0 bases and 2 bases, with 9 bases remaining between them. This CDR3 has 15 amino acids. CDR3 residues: CASSLDGGPTDTQYF. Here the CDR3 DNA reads TGTGCCAGCAGCTTAGATGGGGGCCCCACAGATACGCAGTATTTT.

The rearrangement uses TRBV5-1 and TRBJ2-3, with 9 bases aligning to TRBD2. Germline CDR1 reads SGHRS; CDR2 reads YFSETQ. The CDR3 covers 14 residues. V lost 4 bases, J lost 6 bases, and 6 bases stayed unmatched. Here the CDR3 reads CASSRGGALDTQYF. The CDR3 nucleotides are TGCGCCAGCAGCCGCGGGGGGGCCTTGGATACGCAGTATTTT. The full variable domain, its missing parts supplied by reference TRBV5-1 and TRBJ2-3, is KAGVTQTPRYLIKTRGQQVTLSCSPISGHRSVSWYQQTPGQGLQFLFEYFSETQRNKGNFPGRFSGRQFSNSRSEMNVSTLELGDSALYLCASSRGGALDTQYFGPGTRLTVL.

The CDR3 nucleotides are TGTGCCAGCAGCTTAGGAGGCGAGACCCATGGCTACACCTTC. Protein sequence: CASSLGGETHGYTF. The chain employs TRBV7-6 and TRBJ1-2; D remains ambiguous. Germline V gene sequence: CDR1 SGHVS, CDR2 FNYEAQ. This CDR3 is 14 amino acids long. With 1 base removed from V and 6 bases from J, the gap between germline ends came to 12 bases.

Here the CDR3 DNA reads TGTGCCAGCACCGGGGGGCGGGGCGAGACCCAGTACTTC. It is translated as CASTGGRGETQYF. The rearrangement joins TRBV5-5 to TRBJ2-5; tentatively, D is TRBD2 (7 bases). The CDR3 is 13 residues long. V was trimmed by 6 bases and J by 5 bases, leaving 14 bases between them. Germline V CDR1 and CDR2: SGHKS, YYEKEE (reference sequence).

CDR3 sequence reads: CAISGAESSYNEQFF. CDR3 bases: TGTGCCATCAGTGGAGCGGAGAGCTCCTACAATGAGCAGTTCTTC. This chain connects TRBV10-3 to TRBJ2-1; tentatively, D is TRBD2 (5 bases). V lost 4 bases to trimming and J lost 0 bases, with 10 bases between them. Germline values: CDR1 ENHRY, CDR2 SYGVKD. The length of the CDR3 is 15 residues.

The CDR3 DNA is TGTGCCAGCAGTTTATCGGGGGGGGACGAGCAGTACTTC. It translates to CASSLSGGDEQYF. J is TRBJ2-7 and V is TRBV28, with 8 nucleotides matching TRBD2. CDR3 length: 13 amino acids. Germline CDR1 is MDHEN and CDR2 is SYDVKM. Trimming cost V 1 base and J 5 bases; bases outside gene matches: 1.

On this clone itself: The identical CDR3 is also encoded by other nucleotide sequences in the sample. The CDR3 bases are TGTGCCAGCAGTTCCCCGGGAGCAACTAATGAAAAACTGTTTTTT. Translating it yields CASSSPGATNEKLFF. The J gene is TRBJ1-4, the V gene TRBV28; D remains unclear. Trimming cost V 4 bases and J 0 bases, with 9 bases left between them. Per the germline V gene, CDR1 is MDHEN and CDR2 is SYDVKM. The CDR3 spans 15 residues.

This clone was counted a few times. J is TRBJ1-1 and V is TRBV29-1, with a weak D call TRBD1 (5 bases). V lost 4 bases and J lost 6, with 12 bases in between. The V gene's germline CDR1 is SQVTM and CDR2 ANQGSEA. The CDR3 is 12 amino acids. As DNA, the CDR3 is TGCAGCGTTGGGCAGGGTTACGCTGAAGCTTTCTTT. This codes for CSVGQGYAEAFF.

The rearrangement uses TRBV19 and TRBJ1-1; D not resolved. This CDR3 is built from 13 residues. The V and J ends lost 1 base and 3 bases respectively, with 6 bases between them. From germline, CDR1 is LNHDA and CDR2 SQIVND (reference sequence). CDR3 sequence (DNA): TGTGCCAGTAGTATAGGCAGGTACACTGAAGCTTTCTTT. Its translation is CASSIGRYTEAFF.

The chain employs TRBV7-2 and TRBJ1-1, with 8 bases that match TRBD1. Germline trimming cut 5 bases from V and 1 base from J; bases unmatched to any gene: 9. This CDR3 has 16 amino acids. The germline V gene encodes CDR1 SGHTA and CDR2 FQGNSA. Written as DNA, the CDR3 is TGTGCCAGCAGCCTACGCGCCGGGACAGGGAACACTGAAGCTTTCTTT. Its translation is CASSLRAGTGNTEAFF.

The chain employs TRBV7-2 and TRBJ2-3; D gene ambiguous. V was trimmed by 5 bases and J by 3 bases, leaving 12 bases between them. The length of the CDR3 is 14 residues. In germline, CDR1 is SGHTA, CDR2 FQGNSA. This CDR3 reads CASSPSRLTDTQYF. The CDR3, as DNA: TGTGCCAGCAGCCCTTCGCGGCTGACAGATACGCAGTATTTT.

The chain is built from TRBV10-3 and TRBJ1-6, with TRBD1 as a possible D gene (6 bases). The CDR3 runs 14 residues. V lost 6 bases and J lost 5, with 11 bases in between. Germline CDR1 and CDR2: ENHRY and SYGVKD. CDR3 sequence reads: CAISQGTHNSPLHF. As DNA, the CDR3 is TGTGCCATCAGCCAGGGGACCCATAATTCACCCCTCCACTTT.

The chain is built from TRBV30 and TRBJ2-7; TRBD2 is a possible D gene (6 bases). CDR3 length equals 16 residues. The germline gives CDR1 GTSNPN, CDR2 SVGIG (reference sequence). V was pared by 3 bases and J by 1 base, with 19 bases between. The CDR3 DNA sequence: TGTGCCTGGAGCGCCGGTTCGCTAGCGTCGTCCTACGAGCAGTACTTC. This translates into CAWSAGSLASSYEQYF.

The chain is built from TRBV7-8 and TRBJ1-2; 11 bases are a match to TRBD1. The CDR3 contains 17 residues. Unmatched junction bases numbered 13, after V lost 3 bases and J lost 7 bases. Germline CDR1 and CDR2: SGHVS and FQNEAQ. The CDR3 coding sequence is TGTGCCAGCAGCTTTCTAGGACAGGGGGCATTATTTCCTGGCTACACCTTC. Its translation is CASSFLGQGALFPGYTF.

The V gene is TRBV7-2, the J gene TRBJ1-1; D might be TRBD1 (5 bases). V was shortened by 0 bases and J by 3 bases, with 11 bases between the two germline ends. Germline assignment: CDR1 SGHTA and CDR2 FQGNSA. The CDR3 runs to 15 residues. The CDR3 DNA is TGTGCCAGCAGCTTAGCCGTTGCGGGGGACACTGAAGCTTTCTTT. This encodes CASSLAVAGDTEAFF.

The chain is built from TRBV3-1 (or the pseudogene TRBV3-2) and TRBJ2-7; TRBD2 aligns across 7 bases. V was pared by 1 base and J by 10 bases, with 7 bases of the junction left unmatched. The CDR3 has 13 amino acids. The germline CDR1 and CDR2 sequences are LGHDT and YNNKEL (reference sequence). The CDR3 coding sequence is TGTGCCAGCAGCCAAGGCCGTACGGGAGGTCAGTACTTC. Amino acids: CASSQGRTGGQYF.